The 4 T cell receptor beta chains presented below share a single source sample, sequenced in a study of cytomegalovirus exposure and HLA in healthy donors. PCR involved 60 Vbeta and 13 Jbeta primers. Sequenced by immunoSEQ multiplex PCR; TCRdb stores in-frame clones only, minus some. The profile covers about 100,000 clones, with roughly four fifths appearing a single time and more than 3% taken by the ten largest. Sequencing input: PBMCs. The receptor set was obtained from a man aged 35-49 years in good health and CMV-seronegative.

In this sample, this clone turned up once. The chain couples TRBV7-2 to TRBJ2-5, with D perhaps matching TRBD1 (5 bases). V was shortened by 1 base and J by 1 base, with 10 bases between the two germline ends. Germline V gives CDR1 SGHTA, CDR2 FQGNSA. The CDR3 sequence is 15 residues long. Here the CDR3 reads CASSLGQPVQETQYF. DNA of the CDR3: TGTGCCAGCAGCTTAGGACAGCCTGTCCAAGAGACCCAGTACTTC. The whole variable domain, filled in from reference TRBV7-2 and TRBJ2-5, reads GAGVSQSPSNKVTEKGKDVELRCDPISGHTALYWYRQSLGQGLEFLIYFQGNSAPDKSGLPSDRFSAERTGGSVSTLTIQRTQQEDSAVYLCASSLGQPVQETQYFGPGTRLLVL.

V is TRBV2 and J is TRBJ2-1, with D perhaps matching TRBD1 (5 bases). V lost 6 bases and J lost 4, with 10 bases in between. The CDR3 length is 13 residues. Per germline, CDR1 SNHLY and CDR2 FYNNEI. The CDR3 DNA is TGTGCCAGCAGGGCAGACAGATACAATGAGCAGTTCTTC. As protein: CASRADRYNEQFF.

The chain combines TRBV4-2 with TRBJ2-7; 7 nucleotides agree with TRBD1. J was trimmed by 5 bases and V by 3 bases; bases with no gene match: 7. Germline assignment: CDR1 LGHNA and CDR2 YNFKEQ. The CDR3 contains 14 residues. CDR3 protein: CASSQREGANEQYF. Here the CDR3 DNA reads TGTGCCAGCAGCCAGCGTGAGGGGGCCAACGAGCAGTACTTC.

This clone has just one count. The chain joins TRBV19 to TRBJ1-5; 9 bases are a match to TRBD1. Trimming took 5 bases from V and 2 from J; bases not matched to a gene: 10. The CDR3 length is 17 residues. CDR1 LNHDA and CDR2 SQIVND come from the germline V gene (reference sequence). The CDR3 DNA reads as TGTGCCAGTAGTTTTCCCGGACAGGGGATTGGCAATCAGCCCCAGCATTTT. Translated: CASSFPGQGIGNQPQHF.